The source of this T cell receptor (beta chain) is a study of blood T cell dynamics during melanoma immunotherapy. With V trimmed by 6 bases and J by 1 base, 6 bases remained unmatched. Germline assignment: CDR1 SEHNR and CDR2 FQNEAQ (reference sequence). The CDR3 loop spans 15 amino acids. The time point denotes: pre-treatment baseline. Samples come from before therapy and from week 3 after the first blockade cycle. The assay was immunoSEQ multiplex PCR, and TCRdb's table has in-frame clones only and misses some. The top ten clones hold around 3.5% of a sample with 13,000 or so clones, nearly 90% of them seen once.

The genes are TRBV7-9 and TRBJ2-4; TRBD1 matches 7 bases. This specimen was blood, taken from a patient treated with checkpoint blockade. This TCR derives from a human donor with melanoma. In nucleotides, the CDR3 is TGTGCCAGCAGATCTACAGGGGAGGCCAAAAACATTCAGTACTTC. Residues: CASRSTGEAKNIQYF.